This TCR beta chain was identified in a study of blood T cells in healthy people across ages (dated by TCRdb to the mid-2010s). With regard to the full study: In model experiments, roughly one uniquely barcoded TCR beta cDNA molecule per two T cells was captured by template switching. The donors were split into four age groups: young (average 16 years), middle-aged (roughly 39), aged (approximately 59) and long-lived (over 80). Age-related changes in TCR beta repertoire diversity were measured in the study by deep sequencing normalized with unique cDNA molecular identifiers. For two donors (one aged 18 to 29 and one aged 80 or older), the study analyzed two additional independent replicas of 1 million unique cDNA reads from the same blood draw. To avoid experimental bias, donors of different ages were spread randomly across the sequencing lanes.

About this clonotype: Its specific antigen is unknown. Per-nucleotide qualities are absent, and no much larger clonotype sits a single base away.

Donors were around 37 systemically healthy Caucasian individuals from Russia aged roughly 6 to 95 years. Approximately 11 milliliters of peripheral blood were drawn from each donor into EDTA-treated Vacutainer tubes. PBMCs were isolated by Ficoll-Paque density-gradient centrifugation, with at least 7 million obtained per sample. Total RNA was extracted from PBMCs with Trizol reagent, with at least 6 micrograms obtained per sample. For every donor, flow cytometry on a PBMC aliquot measured the percentage of naive CD45RAhigh/CD27high T cells. What the work shows at the level of the full study, not this receptor alone: Observed TCR beta diversity correlated strongly with the percentage of naive T cells measured by flow cytometry. The long-lived group showed more naive CD4+ T cells, fewer expanded clones and increased TCR diversity than the aged group, suggesting age selection. Because the CMV infection status of the donors was unknown, age-related changes in expanded clonotypes may potentially have been confounded. As age increased, observed TCR beta diversity per million T cells dropped in a roughly linear way, and a significant reduction was already evident by age 40. Bulk unsorted PBMC profiling prevented conclusive comparison of naive and antigen-experienced compartments. Estimates of total diversity from one million sequenced T cells were regarded as lower bounds and underestimates.

CDR1 and CDR2, per the germline V gene, are KGHSH and LQKENI. The V and J ends are trimmed by 1 base and 0 bases, leaving 10 bases between them. The cysteine opens and the phenylalanine closes a CDR3 of 15 amino acids. Kept here is only the CDR3 DNA, which spans 45 bases and is read in frame from base 1. Receptor amplification or capture employed 5' RACE. Sequencing took place on an Illumina HiSeq 2500. The second PCR ran for roughly 7 to 12 cycles and used a J-beta primer mix along with a sample-barcoded 5' primer. Each TCR beta cDNA molecule received a unique molecular identifier from a template-switch 5' adaptor carrying 12 random nucleotides. Each sample yielded at least 3 million CDR3-containing paired-end reads. The Mint cDNA synthesis kit, primed by a TRBC-specific oligonucleotide, was used to synthesize first-strand cDNA from all RNA. Following uracil-DNA glycosylase treatment, all cDNA underwent a first 18-cycle PCR with the universal primers M1SS and BC2_uni_R. Under the source paper's analysis protocol: Normalization of each sample was performed by random selection of 1 million high-quality reads, each carrying a distinct molecular identifier. Instead of being binned into consensus sequences, reads with shared molecular identifiers were discarded. MiTCR, run with a Q25 quality threshold and the strictest error-elimination algorithm, handled CDR3 identification, clonotype clustering and error correction. A nonparametric unseen species model using Euler transformation provided a lower-bound estimate of total TCR beta diversity. The public reads were reanalyzed by TCRdb: fastp trimming at Q25, MiXCR alignment, in-frame beta chains only. Each record represents a unique CDR3 protein, reported with the most common genes and DNA among its rows. None of the V and J calls come from the authors' own analysis; TCRdb made them. The sample data list 600,000 to 800,000 distinct CDR3 sequences, and more than 45% of these were observed just once. The top ten clones comprise roughly 13% of the sample.

This sequence originates from a woman older than 75 in good health. The chain is encoded by TRBV18 joined to TRBJ2-7, with a tentative D gene TRBD2 over 6 matching bases. The sample comprised blood. For the CDR3, the sequence is CASSPRGGSSYEQYF. The nucleotides are TGTGCCAGCTCACCACGTGGGGGGAGCTCCTACGAGCAGTACTTC.